This TCR beta chain originates from a study of blood T cell repertoires in COVID-19. Study context: The samples span acute and convalescent COVID-19 from the United States, Italy and Spain. T cells, B-cell-depleted T cells, or PBMCs supplied cDNA or gDNA.

Germline CDR1 is LNHDA and CDR2 is SQIVND (reference sequence). The length of the CDR3 is 14 residues. The V segment lost 6 bases and the J segment 5 bases; nucleotides outside the gene matches: 9. Per the study methods: Reference gene primer amplification yielded estimated nucleated cell counts. The repertoire was sequenced with immunoSEQ multiplex PCR; TCRdb's copy has only in-frame clones and lacks some. V and J calls and clone size are copied from that table; D and trimming were computed from the DNA. There are under 300,000 clones in the sample; roughly 83% occur only once, and more than 9.5% lies in the top ten.

Sequenced sample: peripheral blood. V is TRBV19 and J is TRBJ1-1, with 7 positions matching TRBD1. The origin of this receptor is a woman aged 80 or over with acute or convalescent COVID-19. CDR3 sequence: CASRRQGEETEAFF. The CDR3 DNA is TGTGCCAGTAGGCGGCAGGGGGAGGAAACTGAAGCTTTCTTT. The whole variable domain, filled in from reference TRBV19 and TRBJ1-1, reads DGGITQSPKYLFRKEGQNVTLSCEQNLNHDAMYWYRQDPGQGLRLIYYSQIVNDFQKGDIAEGYSVSREKKESFPLTVTSAQKNPTAFYLCASRRQGEETEAFFGQGTRLTVV.